Below are 17 T cell receptor beta chains sequenced from a single sample in a study of T cell changes during pregnancy in multiple sclerosis. Sequencing used immunoSEQ multiplex PCR; TCRdb keeps in-frame clones, though not all of them. The table includes around 96,000 clones, approximately 94% detected once. The specimen comprised peripheral blood, sampled in the third trimester of pregnancy. The receptors come from a female donor with multiple sclerosis, enrolled in a pregnancy study.

The chain is built from TRBV28 and TRBJ1-2, with 8 bases lining up with TRBD1. Trimming cost V 5 bases and J 8 bases; bases outside gene matches: 4. Per the germline V gene, CDR1 is MDHEN and CDR2 is SYDVKM. CDR3 length equals 12 residues. This CDR3 reads CASSIPGGGYTF. DNA for the CDR3: TGTGCCAGCAGTATCCCAGGGGGCGGCTACACCTTC.

The chain has TRBV10-3 and TRBJ1-1; D is undetermined. The CDR3 consists of 13 residues. Deletions cut 0 bases from V and 8 bases from J, with 10 bases between. Germline CDR1 and CDR2: ENHRY and SYGVKD. CDR3 in amino acids: CAISESTTREAFF. The CDR3, as DNA: TGTGCCATCAGTGAGTCGACGACACGAGAAGCTTTCTTT.

This clone is a singleton in its sample. The V call is TRBV5-8, the J call TRBJ2-6; tentative D call: TRBD1 (6 bases). V was cut by 2 bases and J by 0 bases, with 15 bases left in between. In germline, CDR1 is SGHTS, CDR2 YDEGEE. The CDR3 has 18 residues. CDR3 amino acids: CASSFFRQAGSGANVLTF. The CDR3 region has the DNA TGTGCCAGCAGCTTCTTTAGACAGGCTGGCTCTGGGGCCAACGTCCTGACTTTC.

The chain recombines TRBV7-6 with TRBJ2-5, with D unclear. This CDR3 is 12 amino acids long. The V end was cut by 5 bases, the J end by 0 bases, with 4 bases between. Germline CDR1 is SGHVS and CDR2 is FNYEAQ. Written as DNA, the CDR3 is TGTGCCAGCAGCGCGTACCAAGAGACCCAGTACTTC. It specifies CASSAYQETQYF.

The chain couples TRBV9 to TRBJ2-3; D not certain. The ends were cut back, 3 bases at V and 2 bases at J, with 13 bases in the middle. The CDR3 sequence is 15 residues long. Germline assignment: CDR1 SGDLS and CDR2 YYNGEE. The CDR3 nucleotides are TGTGCCAGCAGCGCCTTACGAGGCACCACAGATACGCAGTATTTT. Encoded protein: CASSALRGTTDTQYF.

CDR3 sequence: CATTHRQGDYPNTEAFF. The CDR3 DNA follows: TGTGCCACCACCCATCGACAGGGGGATTATCCTAACACTGAAGCTTTCTTT. The V call is TRBV10-3, the J call TRBJ1-1, with TRBD1 matching 9 bases. The CDR3 has 17 amino acids. Per germline, CDR1 ENHRY and CDR2 SYGVKD. V lost 10 bases and J lost 2; bases outside the gene matches: 17.

The V and J genes are TRBV6-1 and TRBJ1-1; 8 bases align to TRBD1. Germline V gene lookup returns CDR1 MNHNS and CDR2 SASEGT. With V trimmed by 4 bases and J by 11 bases, 12 bases remained unmatched. The CDR3 runs to 14 residues. The DNA of the CDR3 is TGTGCCAGCAGTGCTCCAGGACAGGGATGGACGGCTTTCTTT. The encoded protein is CASSAPGQGWTAFF.

This chain joins TRBV4-1 and TRBJ2-7; TRBD2 aligns across 8 bases. Germline V gene sequence: CDR1 MGHRA, CDR2 YSYEKL. J was trimmed by 7 bases and V by 8 bases; bases with no gene match: 16. The CDR3 loop spans 15 amino acids. CDR3 nucleotide sequence: TGCGCCAGCTCGTACCCCGGGAGGGCCATGGAAGAGCAGTACTTC. Residues: CASSYPGRAMEEQYF.

The chain is built from TRBV7-9 and TRBJ2-7; tentatively, D is TRBD1 (6 bases). The V gene's germline CDR1 is SEHNR and CDR2 FQNEAQ (reference sequence). V lost 2 bases, J lost 1 base, and 21 bases lay in between. This CDR3 has 18 amino acids. CDR3 sequence (DNA): TGTGCCAGCAGCTTAAATGTCATCGGTGGACAGAGATCCTACGAGCAGTACTTC. It translates to CASSLNVIGGQRSYEQYF.

The J gene is TRBJ1-2, the V gene TRBV18; no reliable D call. The germline V and J ends were trimmed by 2 bases and 2 bases, with 9 bases remaining between them. Germline CDR1 and CDR2: KGHSH and LQKENI. This CDR3 spans 14 amino acids. The CDR3 region is CASSPGGGNYGYTF. CDR3 nucleotide sequence: TGTGCCAGCTCACCAGGTGGAGGGAACTATGGCTACACCTTC.

This chain joins TRBV30 and TRBJ2-1, with 9 positions matching TRBD2. The CDR3 runs to 18 residues. Per germline, CDR1 GTSNPN and CDR2 SVGIG (reference sequence). CDR3 in DNA: TGTGCGAGTCCCGCGCGGGAGGGTAGCGGGACTGTCTACAATGAGCAGTTCTTC. Translating gives CASPAREGSGTVYNEQFF. The full variable domain, rest sourced from reference TRBV30 and TRBJ2-1, is SQTIHQWPATLVQPVGSPLSLECTVEGTSNPNLYWYRQAAGRGLQLLFYSVGIGQISSEVPQNLSASRPQDRQFILSSKKLLLSDSGFYLCASPAREGSGTVYNEQFFGPGTRLTVL.

The genes are TRBV7-2 and TRBJ2-7; 8 bases line up with TRBD1. The CDR3 covers 18 residues. The germline gives CDR1 SGHTA, CDR2 FQGNSA. V was pared by 2 bases and J by 1 base, with 13 bases of the junction left unmatched. The CDR3: CASSLRGTRQGPSYEQYF. In DNA, the CDR3 is TGTGCCAGCAGCTTAAGGGGTACCCGACAGGGGCCATCCTACGAGCAGTACTTC.

This sequence joins TRBV28 and TRBJ2-2; maybe TRBD2 (5 bases). This CDR3 has 15 amino acids. V lost 6 bases and J lost 4, with 15 bases in between. Germline V gene lookup returns CDR1 MDHEN and CDR2 SYDVKM. The CDR3 loop reads CASSLPRGSTGELFF. The CDR3 bases are TGTGCCAGCAGCCTCCCTCGGGGAAGCACCGGGGAGCTGTTTTTT.

This sequence joins TRBV27 and TRBJ1-1; perhaps TRBD1 as D (5 bases). CDR1 is MNHEY, CDR2 SMNVEV, per germline (reference sequence). Deletions cut 3 bases from V and 4 bases from J, with 15 bases between. The CDR3 runs 15 residues. CDR3 in amino acids: CASSLGQGSGTEAFF. CDR3 coding DNA: TGTGCCAGCAGTTTGGGGCAGGGTTCGGGCACTGAAGCTTTCTTT.

The chain couples TRBV4-2 to TRBJ1-2; D is ambiguous. There are 15 residues in the CDR3. V was cut by 3 bases and J by 0 bases, with 11 bases left in between. Germline lookup yields CDR1 LGHNA and CDR2 YNFKEQ. The CDR3 loop reads CASSHLRAANYGYTF. CDR3 DNA: TGTGCCAGCAGCCACCTGCGGGCCGCTAACTATGGCTACACCTTC.

The rearrangement links TRBV30 to TRBJ2-5; no clear D gene. This CDR3 comprises 13 residues. V gave up 2 bases and J gave up 5 bases, with 12 bases separating them. Germline V CDR1 and CDR2: GTSNPN, SVGIG (reference sequence). In DNA, the CDR3 is TGTGCCTGGAGTAACCGACATGGGGAGACCCAGTACTTC. Protein: CAWSNRHGETQYF.

The chain carries TRBV19 and TRBJ2-3; 9 bases line up with TRBD2. Per germline, CDR1 LNHDA and CDR2 SQIVND (reference sequence). V lost 3 bases, J lost 3 bases, and 4 bases stayed unmatched. The CDR3 totals 15 residues. The CDR3 region is CASSIASGKTDTQYF. For the CDR3, the DNA is TGTGCCAGTAGTATTGCTAGCGGGAAGACAGATACGCAGTATTTT.